This TCR beta chain was found in a study of control samples from healthy donors and cancer patients. Measured with immunoSEQ multiplex PCR; TCRdb has only the in-frame clones, and not every one. The repertoire includes tens of thousands of clones, 65% to 90% of them detected once, and about 2.8% sits in the top ten. The clonotype originates from a woman in her forties or fifties with lung cancer. Sequencing was performed on PBMCs.

The CDR3 loop is CASSLETGGYTQYF. The CDR3 DNA follows: TGTGCCAGCAGCTTAGAAACCGGGGGCTATACGCAGTATTTT. The genes are TRBV7-3 and TRBJ2-3; the D call may be TRBD1 or TRBD2 (6 bases each). The V and J ends lost 2 bases and 7 bases respectively, with 13 bases between them. The length of the CDR3 is 14 residues. CDR1 and CDR2 from the germline V gene are SGHTA and FQGTGA.